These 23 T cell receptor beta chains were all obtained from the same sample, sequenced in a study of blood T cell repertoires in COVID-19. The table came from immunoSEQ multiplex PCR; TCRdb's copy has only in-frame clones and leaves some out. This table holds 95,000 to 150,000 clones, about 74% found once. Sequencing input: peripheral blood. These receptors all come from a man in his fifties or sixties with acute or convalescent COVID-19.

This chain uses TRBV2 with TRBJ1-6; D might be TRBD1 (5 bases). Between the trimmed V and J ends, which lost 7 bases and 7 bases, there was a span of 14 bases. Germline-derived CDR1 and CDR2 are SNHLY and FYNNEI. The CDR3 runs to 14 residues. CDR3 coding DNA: TGTGCCAGCACGAAGGTCGGGGGAAATTCACCCCTCCACTTT. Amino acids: CASTKVGGNSPLHF. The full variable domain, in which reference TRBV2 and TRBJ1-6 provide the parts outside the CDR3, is EPEVTQTPSHQVTQMGQEVILRCVPISNHLYFYWYRQILGQKVEFLVSFYNNEISEKSEIFDDQFSVERPDGSNFTLKIRSTKLEDSAMYFCASTKVGGNSPLHFGNGTRLTVT.

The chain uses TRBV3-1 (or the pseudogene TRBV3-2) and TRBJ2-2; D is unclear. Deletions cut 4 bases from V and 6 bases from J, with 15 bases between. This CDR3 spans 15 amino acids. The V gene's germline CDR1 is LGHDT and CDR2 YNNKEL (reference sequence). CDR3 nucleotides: TGTGCCAGCAGCCTCGGCCCGGGTAACTCCGGGGAGCTGTTTTTT. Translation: CASSLGPGNSGELFF.

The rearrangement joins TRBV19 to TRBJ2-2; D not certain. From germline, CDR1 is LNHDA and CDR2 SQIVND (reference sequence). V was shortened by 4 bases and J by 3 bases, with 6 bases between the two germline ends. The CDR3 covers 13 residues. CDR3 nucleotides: TGTGCCAGTAGTACCCGGGACACCGGGGAGCTGTTTTTT. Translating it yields CASSTRDTGELFF.

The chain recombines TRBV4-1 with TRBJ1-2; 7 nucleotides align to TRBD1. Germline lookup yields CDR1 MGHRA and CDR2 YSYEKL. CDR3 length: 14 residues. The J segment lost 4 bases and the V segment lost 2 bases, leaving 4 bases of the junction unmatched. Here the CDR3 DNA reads TGCGCCAGCAGCCAATCGGCAGGGGGCTATGGCTACACCTTC. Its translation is CASSQSAGGYGYTF.

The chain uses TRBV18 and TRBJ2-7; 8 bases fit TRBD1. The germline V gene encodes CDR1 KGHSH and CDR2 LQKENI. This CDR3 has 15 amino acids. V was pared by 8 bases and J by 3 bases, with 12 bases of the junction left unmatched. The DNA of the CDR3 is TGTGCCAGCAGCCCGGACAGGGAGGAAAACTACGAGCAGTACTTC. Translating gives CASSPDREENYEQYF.

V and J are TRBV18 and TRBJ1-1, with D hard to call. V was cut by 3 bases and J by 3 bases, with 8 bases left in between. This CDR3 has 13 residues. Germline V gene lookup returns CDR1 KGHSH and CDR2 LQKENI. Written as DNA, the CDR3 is TGTGCCAGCTCACCGCTCCAGGACACTGAAGCTTTCTTT. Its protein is CASSPLQDTEAFF.

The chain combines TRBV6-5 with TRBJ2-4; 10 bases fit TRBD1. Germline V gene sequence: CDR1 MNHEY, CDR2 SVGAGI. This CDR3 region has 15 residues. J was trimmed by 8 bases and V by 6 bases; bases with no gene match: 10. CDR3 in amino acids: CASRRGGTGADIQYF. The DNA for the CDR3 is TGTGCCAGCAGGAGAGGGGGGACAGGGGCGGACATTCAGTACTTC.

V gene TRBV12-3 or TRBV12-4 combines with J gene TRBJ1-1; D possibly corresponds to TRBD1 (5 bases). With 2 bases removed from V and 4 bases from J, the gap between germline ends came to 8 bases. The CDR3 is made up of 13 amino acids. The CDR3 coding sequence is TGTGCCAGCAGTTTACAGGGAGGCACTGAAGCTTTCTTT. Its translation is CASSLQGGTEAFF.

The CDR3 DNA reads as TGCGCCAGCAGTACCACGGACACCCCCGGGGAGCTGTTTTTT. It translates to CASSTTDTPGELFF. The chain joins TRBV10-1 to TRBJ2-2; D is perhaps TRBD1 (5 bases). The CDR3 runs to 14 residues. With 5 bases removed from V and 6 bases from J, the gap between germline ends came to 13 bases. Germline CDR1 reads WNHNN; CDR2 reads SYGVQD (reference sequence).

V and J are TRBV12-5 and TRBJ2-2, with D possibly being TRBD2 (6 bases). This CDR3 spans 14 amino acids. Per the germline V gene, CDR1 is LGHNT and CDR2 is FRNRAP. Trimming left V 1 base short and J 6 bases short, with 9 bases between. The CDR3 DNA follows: TGTGCTAGTGGTTTGGGACTAGACCCCGGGGAGCTGTTTTTT. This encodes CASGLGLDPGELFF.

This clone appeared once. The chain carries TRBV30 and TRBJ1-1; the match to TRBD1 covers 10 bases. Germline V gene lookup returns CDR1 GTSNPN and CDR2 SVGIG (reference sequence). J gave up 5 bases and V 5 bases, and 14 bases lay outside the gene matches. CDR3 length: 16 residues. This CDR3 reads CAWEPGQGISGTEAFF. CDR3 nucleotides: TGTGCCTGGGAACCGGGACAGGGGATATCGGGGACTGAAGCTTTCTTT.

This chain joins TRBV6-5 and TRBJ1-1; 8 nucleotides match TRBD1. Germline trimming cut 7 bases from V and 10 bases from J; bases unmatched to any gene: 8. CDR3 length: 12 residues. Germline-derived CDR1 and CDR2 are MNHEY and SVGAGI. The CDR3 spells CASTKGQGAAFF. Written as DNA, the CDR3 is TGTGCCAGCACCAAAGGACAGGGAGCAGCTTTCTTT.

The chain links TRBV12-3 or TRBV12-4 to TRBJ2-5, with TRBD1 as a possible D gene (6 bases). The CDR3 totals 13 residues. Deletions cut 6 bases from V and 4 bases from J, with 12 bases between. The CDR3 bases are TGTGCCAGCAGAGCGCAGGGGTTAGAGACCCAGTACTTC. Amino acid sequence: CASRAQGLETQYF.

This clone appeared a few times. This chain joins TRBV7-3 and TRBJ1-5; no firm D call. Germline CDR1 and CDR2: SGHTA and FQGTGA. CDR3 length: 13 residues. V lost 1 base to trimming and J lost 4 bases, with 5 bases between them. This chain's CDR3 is CASSLSRNQPQHF. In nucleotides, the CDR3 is TGTGCCAGCAGCTTAAGCCGGAATCAGCCCCAGCATTTT.

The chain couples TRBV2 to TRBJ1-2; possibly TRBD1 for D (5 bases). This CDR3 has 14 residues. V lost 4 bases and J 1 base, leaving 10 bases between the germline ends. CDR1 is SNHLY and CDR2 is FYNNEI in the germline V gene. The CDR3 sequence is CASSAGRNNYGYTF. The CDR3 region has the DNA TGTGCCAGCAGTGCAGGGCGTAATAACTATGGCTACACCTTC.

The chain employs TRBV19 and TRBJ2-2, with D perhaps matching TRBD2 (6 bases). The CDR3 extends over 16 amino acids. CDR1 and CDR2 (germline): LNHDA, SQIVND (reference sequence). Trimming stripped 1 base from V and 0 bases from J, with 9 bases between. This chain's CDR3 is CASSIGGGTNTGELFF. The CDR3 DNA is TGTGCCAGTAGTATAGGTGGCGGGACGAACACCGGGGAGCTGTTTTTT.

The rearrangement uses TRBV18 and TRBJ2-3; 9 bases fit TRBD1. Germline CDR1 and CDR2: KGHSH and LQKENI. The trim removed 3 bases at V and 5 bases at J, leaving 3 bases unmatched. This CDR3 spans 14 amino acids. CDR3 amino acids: CASSPTGGKDTQYF. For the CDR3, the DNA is TGTGCCAGCTCACCTACAGGGGGCAAAGATACGCAGTATTTT.

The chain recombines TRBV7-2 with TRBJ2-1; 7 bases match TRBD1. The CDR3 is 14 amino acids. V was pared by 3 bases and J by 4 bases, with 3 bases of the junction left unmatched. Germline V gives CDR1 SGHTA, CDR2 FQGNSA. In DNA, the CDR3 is TGTGCCAGCAGCTTGGGGACAGATTACAATGAGCAGTTCTTC. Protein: CASSLGTDYNEQFF.

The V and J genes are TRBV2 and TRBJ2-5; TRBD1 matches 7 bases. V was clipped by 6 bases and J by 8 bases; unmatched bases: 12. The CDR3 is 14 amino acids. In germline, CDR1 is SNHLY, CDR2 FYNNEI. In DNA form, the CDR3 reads TGTGCCAGCAGCGCCGGAGACAGGGAATTTACCCAGTACTTC. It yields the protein CASSAGDREFTQYF.

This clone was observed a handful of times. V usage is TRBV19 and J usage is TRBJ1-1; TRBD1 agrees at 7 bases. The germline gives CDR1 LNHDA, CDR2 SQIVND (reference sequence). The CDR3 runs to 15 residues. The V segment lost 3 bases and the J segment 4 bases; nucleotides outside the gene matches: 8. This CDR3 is CASSMRQGGGTEAFF. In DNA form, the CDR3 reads TGTGCCAGTAGTATGAGACAGGGAGGAGGCACTGAAGCTTTCTTT.

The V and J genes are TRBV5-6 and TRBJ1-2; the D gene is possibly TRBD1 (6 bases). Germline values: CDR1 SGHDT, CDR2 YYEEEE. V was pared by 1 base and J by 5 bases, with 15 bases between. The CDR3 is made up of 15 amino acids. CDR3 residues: CASSLSGGLEYGYTF. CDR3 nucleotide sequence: TGTGCCAGCAGCTTGTCCGGGGGGCTTGAGTATGGCTACACCTTC. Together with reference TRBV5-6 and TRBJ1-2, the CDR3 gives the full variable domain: DAGVTQSPTHLIKTRGQQVTLRCSPKSGHDTVSWYQQALGQGPQFIFQYYEEEERQRGNFPDRFSGHQFPNYSSELNVNALLLGDSALYLCASSLSGGLEYGYTFGSGTRLTVV.

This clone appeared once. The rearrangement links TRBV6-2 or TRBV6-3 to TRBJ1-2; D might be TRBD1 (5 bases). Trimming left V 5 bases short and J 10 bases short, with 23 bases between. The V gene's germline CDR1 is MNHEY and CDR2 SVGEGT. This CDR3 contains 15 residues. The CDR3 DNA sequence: TGTGCCAGCAGTACGGGCCCGACAGCCCAGGACTACTACACCTTC. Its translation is CASSTGPTAQDYYTF.

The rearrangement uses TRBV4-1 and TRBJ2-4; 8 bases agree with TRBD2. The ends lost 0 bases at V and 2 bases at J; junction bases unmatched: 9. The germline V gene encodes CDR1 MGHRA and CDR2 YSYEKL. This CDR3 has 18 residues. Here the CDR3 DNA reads TGCGCCAGCAGCCAAGATTTTCGGGAGGGCCGTTCCAAAAACATTCAGTACTTC. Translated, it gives CASSQDFREGRSKNIQYF.